Given below is one T cell receptor beta chain in context. Its antigen remains undetermined. At one end the junction does not follow the germline gene, possibly because of a read error. The donors were a few dozen Caucasian individuals from Russia, aged roughly 6 to 100 years, who were systemically healthy. Roughly 10 milliliters of peripheral blood were collected from each donor into EDTA-treated Vacutainer tubes. Ficoll-Paque density-gradient centrifugation was used to isolate PBMCs, with at least 6 million per sample. Trizol reagent was used to extract total RNA from PBMCs, with at least 5.5 micrograms per sample. For every donor, flow cytometry on a PBMC aliquot measured the percentage of naive CD45RAhigh/CD27high T cells. Reading the germline V gene gives CDR1 SNHLY and CDR2 FYNNEI. The CDR3 starts with the cysteine, ends with the phenylalanine, and has 11 residues. Only the CDR3 DNA is retained, 33 bases long and in frame from the first base.

Libraries came from 5' RACE. Instrument on record: Illumina HiSeq 2500. The second PCR ran for roughly 7 to 11 cycles and used a J-beta primer mix along with a sample-barcoded 5' primer. Each TCR beta cDNA molecule received a unique molecular identifier from a template-switch 5' adaptor carrying 12 random nucleotides. Each sample yielded at least 2.5 million CDR3-containing paired-end reads. All of the RNA was converted into first-strand cDNA using the Mint cDNA synthesis kit, with a TRBC-specific oligonucleotide serving as the primer. Following uracil-DNA glycosylase treatment, all cDNA underwent a first 18-cycle PCR with the universal primers M1SS and BC2_uni_R. Turning to the authors' computational methods: For normalization, 1 million high-quality reads were randomly selected from each sample, with every read carrying a distinct molecular identifier. Instead of being binned into consensus sequences, reads with shared molecular identifiers were discarded. MiTCR, with a Q25 quality threshold and the strictest error-elimination algorithm, was used for CDR3 identification, clonotype clustering and error correction. A nonparametric unseen species model using Euler transformation provided a lower-bound estimate of total TCR beta diversity. TCRdb reworked the public reads: Q25 trimming with fastp, MiXCR clone assembly, productive beta chains retained. Rows with one shared CDR3 protein collapse into an entry with the most common genes and DNA. The V and J calls and clone size are TCRdb's, not the authors'. The sample profile shows 500,000 to 550,000 distinct CDR3 sequences; about 24% of them were found once. 8.5% to 9.5% of the sample is held by the ten biggest clonotypes.

This entry is derived from a study of blood T cells in healthy people across ages (dated by TCRdb to 2015 to 2017). Context from the whole study: In model experiments, roughly one uniquely barcoded TCR beta cDNA molecule per two T cells was captured by template switching. For two donors (one aged 18 to 30 and one aged 80 or older), the study analyzed two additional independent replicas of 1 million unique cDNA reads from the same blood draw. The study measured age-related changes in TCR beta repertoire diversity using deep sequencing normalized with unique cDNA molecular identifiers. Four age groups were formed from the donors: young (average approximately 17 years), middle-aged (around 37), aged (approximately 60) and long-lived (approximately 80).

Study-level results and caveats: Estimates of total diversity based on one million sequenced T cells were considered lower bounds and underestimates. Compared with the aged group, the long-lived group had more naive CD4+ T cells, fewer expanded clones and increased TCR diversity, a pattern suggesting age selection. As age increased, observed TCR beta diversity per million T cells dropped in a roughly linear way, and a significant reduction was already evident by age 40. There was a strong correlation between observed TCR beta diversity and the percentage of naive T cells measured by flow cytometry. Conclusive comparison of naive and antigen-experienced compartments was prevented by the profiling of bulk unsorted PBMCs. Because donor CMV infection status was unknown, age-related changes in expanded clonotypes were potentially confounded.

The data were also submitted as part of a second study, on T cells of mothers and their children. As noted in the second study: Nine systemically healthy Caucasian individuals, comprising three mothers and their six children, were included as donors. cDNA synthesis used all of the extracted RNA, with approximately 1.4 ug of RNA in each 15 ul reaction. In the second PCR, sample barcodes and 2-4 random nucleotides were introduced via the M1S primer. Each mother yielded over 9.5 million TCR beta CDR3 reads and each child 2.5 million to 3 million reads. In both related and unrelated pairs, thymic selection shapes the output of TCR recombination in a similar way, with inherited differences having only a minor effect. Normalized repertoire overlap was always found to be slightly, but never significantly, higher in related mother-child pairs than in unrelated mother-child pairs. Persistent microchimeric T cell clones were not detected, at a sensitivity of approximately 93 clones per million clonotypes. Deep NGS was used in the study to compare the TCR beta repertoires of mothers and children and to look for features that separate related mother-child pairs from unrelated individuals. The mean age was roughly 44 +/- 4 years for the mothers and about 10 +/- 4 years for the children. Libraries were sequenced on Illumina HiSeq 2000 with 100+100 nt paired-end reads after adapter ligation with NEBNext reagents. To prevent cross-contamination, the mother and child libraries were prepared a month apart and were sequenced in separate runs. Between about 500,000 and 2,100,000 distinct TCR beta clonotypes were identified per donor. Naive TCR beta clonotypes were estimated from low-frequency clonotypes matched to each donor's FACS-determined naive share, without sorting.

The source of this sequence is a boy aged 5-17 years in good health. The sequenced sample consisted of blood. The chain uses TRBV2 and TRBJ2-1, and the D gene may be TRBD2, 5 bases matching. The CDR3 protein is CASSEIATPGF. The DNA sequence reads TGTGCCAGCAGTGAAATTGCCACACCGGGGTTC.